The next 17 T cell receptor beta chains were all read from a single sample in a study of HIV-infected patients and healthy controls. Reverse transcription used approximately 500 ng RNA and constant-region primers for alpha and beta. Separate chain-specific third strand synthesis with multiplexing indices produced the alpha and beta libraries. TCRdb re-analysed the 5' RACE reads in MiXCR, keeping a single row per CDR3 protein. The table has 18,000 or so distinct CDR3 sequences, 12% seen once; the top ten hold more than 9.5%. No cell fractionation was done, so the repertoire covers all unsorted peripheral blood T cells. Source material: blood. Receptors were obtained from an adult in good health.

This clonotype was seen repeatedly, ten times or more. The chain couples TRBV2 to TRBJ1-5; no reliable D call. Trimming removed 2 bases from V and 3 bases from J, with 8 bases in between. CDR1 is SNHLY and CDR2 is FYNNEI in the germline V gene. This CDR3 has 14 residues. CDR3 region: CASSEYRYNQPQHF. For the CDR3, the DNA is TGTGCCAGCAGTGAATACAGATACAATCAGCCCCAGCATTTT.

The sample holds a few counts of this clonotype. The rearrangement uses TRBV24-1 and TRBJ2-3, with no clear D. CDR3 length equals 14 residues. Deletions cut 6 bases from V and 0 bases from J, with 9 bases between. Germline loops: CDR1 KGHDR, CDR2 SFDVKD. CDR3 sequence (DNA): TGTGCCACCAGTCCCCTAGACAGCACAGATACGCAGTATTTT. Residues: CATSPLDSTDTQYF.

This clonotype was counted at least ten times. The V gene is TRBV20-1, the J gene TRBJ1-1; D is perhaps TRBD1 (6 bases). From germline, CDR1 is DFQATT and CDR2 SNEGSKA (reference sequence). The CDR3 has 15 amino acids. The V end lost 3 bases, the J end lost 0 bases, and 14 bases lay between the germline ends. CDR3 sequence (DNA): TGCAGTGCTAGCCCCGAGGGGGTTGTGAACACTGAAGCTTTCTTT. Residues: CSASPEGVVNTEAFF.

This clonotype was seen repeatedly, ten times or more. The CDR3 sequence is CSVAGGANTGELFF. The CDR3 nucleotides are TGCAGCGTTGCCGGCGGGGCGAACACCGGGGAGCTGTTTTTT. The rearrangement joins TRBV29-1 to TRBJ2-2, with D possibly TRBD2 on 6 matching bases. The CDR3 is 14 amino acids. Trimming left V 4 bases short and J 0 bases short, with 9 bases between. Germline lookup yields CDR1 SQVTM and CDR2 ANQGSEA.

This clonotype occurred many times. V gene TRBV30 combines with J gene TRBJ1-2; D perhaps matches TRBD1 (5 bases). This CDR3 has 14 residues. Per the germline V gene, CDR1 is GTSNPN and CDR2 is SVGIG (reference sequence). V was shortened by 4 bases and J by 4 bases, with 16 bases between the two germline ends. CDR3 nucleotides: TGTGCCTGGATGTCTGGTGGGGGTCCCTATGGCTACACCTTC. Translated: CAWMSGGGPYGYTF.

The V call is TRBV6-5, the J call TRBJ2-3; weak D call: TRBD2 (5 bases). This CDR3 spans 16 amino acids. Germline CDR1 is MNHEY and CDR2 is SVGAGI. V was shortened by 4 bases and J by 0 bases, with 14 bases between the two germline ends. This chain's CDR3 is CASSSRDLFSTDTQYF. CDR3 DNA: TGTGCCAGCAGTTCCCGGGATCTATTTAGCACAGATACGCAGTATTTT.

This clonotype is categorized as medium-sized. This chain joins TRBV2 and TRBJ1-4; no firm D call. V gave up 2 bases and J gave up 8 bases, with 15 bases separating them. CDR3 length: 15 residues. Germline V gives CDR1 SNHLY, CDR2 FYNNEI. The CDR3 nucleotides are TGTGCCAGCAGTGAACGAACGACACTGGTCGAAAAACTGTTTTTT. Protein: CASSERTTLVEKLFF.

This clonotype was counted a few times. The chain carries TRBV7-2 and TRBJ1-2; 7 bases are a match to TRBD1. CDR1 SGHTA and CDR2 FQGNSA come from the germline V gene. The V and J ends lost 1 base and 8 bases, in that order; junction bases with no gene match: 4. The CDR3 loop spans 13 amino acids. This chain's CDR3 is CASSLERGLGYTF. CDR3 nucleotide sequence: TGTGCCAGCAGCTTAGAGAGGGGGCTGGGCTACACCTTC.

This clonotype was detected ten times or more. V and J are TRBV19 and TRBJ1-2; D is perhaps TRBD1 (5 bases). The germline CDR1 and CDR2 sequences are LNHDA and SQIVND (reference sequence). The CDR3 spans 15 residues. Trimming took off 5 bases at V and 4 bases at J, with 17 bases between the two ends. The chain's CDR3 is CASSSSGTRFYGYTF. DNA for the CDR3: TGTGCCAGTAGTTCCTCCGGGACTAGATTCTATGGCTACACCTTC. Based on the CDR3 plus reference TRBV19 and TRBJ1-2, the full variable domain is DGGITQSPKYLFRKEGQNVTLSCEQNLNHDAMYWYRQDPGQGLRLIYYSQIVNDFQKGDIAEGYSVSREKKESFPLTVTSAQKNPTAFYLCASSSSGTRFYGYTFGSGTRLTVV.

This clonotype was counted many times. V gene TRBV20-1 combines with J gene TRBJ1-1, with D uncertain. The germline V gene has CDR1 DFQATT and CDR2 SNEGSKA (reference sequence). Trimming took off 1 base at V and 4 bases at J, with 10 bases between the two ends. The CDR3 runs 13 residues. The CDR3 DNA sequence: TGCAGTGCTAGAGGATTGGGTGGCACTGAAGCTTTCTTT. Translation gives CSARGLGGTEAFF.

This clonotype is deemed medium-sized (0.01 to 0.1%). The V call is TRBV2, the J call TRBJ2-2, with D hard to call. Germline V CDR1 and CDR2: SNHLY, FYNNEI. Trimming took off 6 bases at V and 1 base at J, with 12 bases between the two ends. The CDR3 loop spans 15 amino acids. The CDR3 DNA sequence: TGTGCCAGCAGGACACTTACTCTGAACACCGGGGAGCTGTTTTTT. The encoded protein is CASRTLTLNTGELFF.

The chain links TRBV5-1 to TRBJ1-5, with D perhaps matching TRBD1 (6 bases). The CDR3 loop spans 14 amino acids. V was cut by 4 bases and J by 6 bases, with 14 bases left in between. Germline V CDR1 and CDR2: SGHRS, YFSETQ. CDR3 sequence (DNA): TGCGCCAGCAGCGATGAAGGGGGGGCTCAGCCCCAGCATTTT. Its protein is CASSDEGGAQPQHF.

This clonotype occurred many times. V and J are TRBV20-1 and TRBJ2-1; 8 bases fit TRBD2. The junction had 12 bases not matched to a gene; V was cut back by 3 bases and J by 8 bases. This CDR3 has 15 residues. Germline CDR1 DFQATT, CDR2 SNEGSKA (reference sequence). CDR3 bases: TGCAGTGCTAGCCCTGGGCGGGGGGTCCTCGATGAGCAGTTCTTC. Amino acid sequence: CSASPGRGVLDEQFF.

Ten or more counts support this clonotype. The rearrangement links TRBV6-2 or TRBV6-3 to TRBJ1-5, with 7 bases aligning to TRBD1. CDR1 is MNHEY, CDR2 SVGEGT, per germline. This CDR3 is built from 14 residues. V lost 10 bases to trimming and J lost 7 bases; unmatched junction nucleotides: 13. In DNA, the CDR3 is TGTGCCACCTCGGACAGGCTATCGCCCCAGCCCCAGCATTTT. This encodes CATSDRLSPQPQHF.

By frequency in the sample, this clonotype is medium-sized (0.01 to 0.1%). The chain employs TRBV20-1 and TRBJ2-2; D perhaps matches TRBD1 (5 bases). Germline V gene data show CDR1 as DFQATT and CDR2 as SNEGSKA (reference sequence). The CDR3 is made up of 16 amino acids. The V gene lost 2 bases and the J gene lost 6 bases, with 19 bases spanning the gap. The CDR3 DNA follows: TGCAGTGCTAGAAGGGGTAGCTTTCGTTCGTCCGGGGAGCTGTTTTTT. Translating gives CSARRGSFRSSGELFF.

This clonotype was detected only a few times. The chain recombines TRBV6-5 with TRBJ2-3; D uncertain. Germline V gene data show CDR1 as MNHEY and CDR2 as SVGAGI. Deletions cut 5 bases from V and 7 bases from J, with 16 bases between. The CDR3 is made up of 14 amino acids. DNA of the CDR3: TGTGCCAGCAGTACGACTTTCATCGAATATACGCAGTATTTT. Residues: CASSTTFIEYTQYF.

Within the sample, this clonotype is medium-sized. V is TRBV6-5 and J is TRBJ2-7; 7 bases fit TRBD1. The CDR3 is made up of 15 amino acids. V shed 8 bases, J shed 4 bases, and the junction held 14 bases outside the gene matches. Per germline, CDR1 MNHEY and CDR2 SVGAGI. The CDR3 spells CASAGPGTASYEQYF. The DNA of the CDR3 is TGTGCCAGCGCAGGTCCCGGGACAGCAAGTTACGAGCAGTACTTC.